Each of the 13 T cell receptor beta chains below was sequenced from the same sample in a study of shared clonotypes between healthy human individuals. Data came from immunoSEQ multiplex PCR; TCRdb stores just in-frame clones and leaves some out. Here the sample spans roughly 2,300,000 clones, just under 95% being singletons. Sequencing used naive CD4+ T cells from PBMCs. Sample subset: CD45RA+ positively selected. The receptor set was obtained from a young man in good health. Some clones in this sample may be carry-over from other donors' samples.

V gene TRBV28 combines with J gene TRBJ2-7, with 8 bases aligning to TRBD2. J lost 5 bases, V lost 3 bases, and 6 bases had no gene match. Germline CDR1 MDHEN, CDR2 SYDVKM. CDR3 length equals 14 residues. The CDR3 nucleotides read TGTGCCAGCAGTTTGAGCGGGAGCATCAACGAGCAGTACTTC. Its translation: CASSLSGSINEQYF.

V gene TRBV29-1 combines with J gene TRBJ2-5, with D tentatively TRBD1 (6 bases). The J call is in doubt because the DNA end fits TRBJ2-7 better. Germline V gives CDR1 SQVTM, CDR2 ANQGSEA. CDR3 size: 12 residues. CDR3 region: CSASPDSYEQYF. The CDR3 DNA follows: TGCAGCGCCTCCCCGGACAGCTACGAGCAGTACTTC.

The CDR3 DNA sequence: TGTGCCAGCAGTTGGGACAGATTCGGTACGCAGTATTTT. Amino acids: CASSWDRFGTQYF. This chain joins TRBV6-5 and TRBJ2-3, with 7 bases matching TRBD1. Germline V CDR1 and CDR2: MNHEY, SVGAGI. V was pared by 4 bases and J by 8 bases, with 6 bases of the junction left unmatched. The CDR3 totals 13 residues.

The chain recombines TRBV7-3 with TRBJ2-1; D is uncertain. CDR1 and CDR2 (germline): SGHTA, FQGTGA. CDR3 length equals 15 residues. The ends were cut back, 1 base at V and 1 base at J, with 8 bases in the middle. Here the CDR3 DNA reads TGTGCCAGCAGCTTAAGGCCGGAGTCCTACAATGAGCAGTTCTTC. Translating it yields CASSLRPESYNEQFF.

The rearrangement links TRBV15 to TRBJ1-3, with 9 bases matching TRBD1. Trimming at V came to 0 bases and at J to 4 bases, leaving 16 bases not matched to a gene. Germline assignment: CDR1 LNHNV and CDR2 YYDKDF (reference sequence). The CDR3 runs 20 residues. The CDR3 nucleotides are TGTGCCACCAGCAGAGATCGGGACAGGGTGAGACTACCTAGGGGAAACACCATATATTTT. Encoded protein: CATSRDRDRVRLPRGNTIYF.

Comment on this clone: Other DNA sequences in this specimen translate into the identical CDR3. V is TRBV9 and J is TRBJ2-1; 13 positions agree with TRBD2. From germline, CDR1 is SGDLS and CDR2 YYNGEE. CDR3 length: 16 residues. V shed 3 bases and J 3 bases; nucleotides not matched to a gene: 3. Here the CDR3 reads CASSGTSGSSYNEQFF. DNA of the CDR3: TGTGCCAGCAGCGGGACTAGCGGGAGTAGCTACAATGAGCAGTTCTTC.

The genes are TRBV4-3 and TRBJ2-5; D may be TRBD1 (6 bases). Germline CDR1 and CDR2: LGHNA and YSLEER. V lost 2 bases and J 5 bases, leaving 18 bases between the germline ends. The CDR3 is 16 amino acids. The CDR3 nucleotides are TGCGCCAGCAGCCAAACCGCGTTTGGGGGCAGGGAGACCCAGTACTTC. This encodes CASSQTAFGGRETQYF.

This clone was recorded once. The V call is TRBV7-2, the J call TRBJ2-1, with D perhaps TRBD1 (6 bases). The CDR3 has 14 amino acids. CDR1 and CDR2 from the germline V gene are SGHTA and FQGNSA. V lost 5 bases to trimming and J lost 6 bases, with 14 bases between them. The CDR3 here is CASSPSRQVNEQFF. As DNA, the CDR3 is TGTGCCAGCAGCCCAAGCCGACAGGTCAATGAGCAGTTCTTC.

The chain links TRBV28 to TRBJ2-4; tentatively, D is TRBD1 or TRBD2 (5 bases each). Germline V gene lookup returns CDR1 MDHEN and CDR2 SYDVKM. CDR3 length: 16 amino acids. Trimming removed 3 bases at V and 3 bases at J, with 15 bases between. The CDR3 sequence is CASSFTGSRGKNIQYF. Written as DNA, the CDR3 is TGTGCCAGCAGTTTCACCGGATCGAGGGGCAAAAACATTCAGTACTTC.

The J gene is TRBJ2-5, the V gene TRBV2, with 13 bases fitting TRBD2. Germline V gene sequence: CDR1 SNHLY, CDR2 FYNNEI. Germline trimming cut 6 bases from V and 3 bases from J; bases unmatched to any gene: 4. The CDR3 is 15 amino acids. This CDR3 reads CASRAGLAGEETQYF. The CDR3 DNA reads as TGTGCCAGCAGAGCCGGACTAGCGGGAGAAGAGACCCAGTACTTC.

The CDR3 coding sequence is TGTGCCAGCCCACCTAGGGGCGCCGGGACAATGAACACCGGGGAGCTGTTTTTT. Its translation is CASPPRGAGTMNTGELFF. The J gene is TRBJ2-2, the V gene TRBV7-9; D may be TRBD1 (6 bases). Trimming removed 8 bases from V and 1 base from J, with 23 bases in between. Germline assignment: CDR1 SEHNR and CDR2 FQNEAQ (reference sequence). CDR3 length: 18 amino acids.

The CDR3 coding sequence is TGCGCCAGCAGCTCCGGACTAGCTATCGATGAGCAGTTCTTC. Translating gives CASSSGLAIDEQFF. The chain carries TRBV5-1 and TRBJ2-1, with TRBD2 matching 8 bases. The CDR3 covers 14 residues. Trimming cost V 3 bases and J 8 bases; bases outside gene matches: 7. Germline CDR1 SGHRS, CDR2 YFSETQ.

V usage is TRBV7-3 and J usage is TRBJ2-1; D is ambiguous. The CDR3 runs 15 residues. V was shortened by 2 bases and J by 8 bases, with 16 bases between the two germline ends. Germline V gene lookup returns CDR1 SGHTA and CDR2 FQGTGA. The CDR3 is CASSLSPFPVDEQFF. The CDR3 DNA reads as TGTGCCAGCAGCTTATCACCATTCCCGGTCGATGAGCAGTTCTTC.